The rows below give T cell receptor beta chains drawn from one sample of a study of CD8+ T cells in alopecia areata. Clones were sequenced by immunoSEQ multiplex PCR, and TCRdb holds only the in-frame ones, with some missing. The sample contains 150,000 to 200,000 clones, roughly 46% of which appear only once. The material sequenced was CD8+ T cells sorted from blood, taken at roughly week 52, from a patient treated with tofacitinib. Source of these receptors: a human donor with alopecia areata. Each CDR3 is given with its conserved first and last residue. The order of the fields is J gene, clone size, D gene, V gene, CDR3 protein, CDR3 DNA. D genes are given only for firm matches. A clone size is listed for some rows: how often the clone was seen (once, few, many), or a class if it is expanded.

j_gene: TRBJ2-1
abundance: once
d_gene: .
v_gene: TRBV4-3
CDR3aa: CASSQVEGNEQFF
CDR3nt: TGCGCCAGCAGCCAAGTTGAGGGAAATGAGCAGTTCTTC

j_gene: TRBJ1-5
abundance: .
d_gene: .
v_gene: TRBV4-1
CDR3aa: CASSQDFGQGNQPQHF
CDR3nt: TGCGCCAGCAGCCAAGACTTTGGCCAGGGGAATCAGCCCCAGCATTTT

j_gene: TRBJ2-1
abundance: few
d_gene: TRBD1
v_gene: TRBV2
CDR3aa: CASSGGQASSYNEQFF
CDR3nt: TGTGCCAGCAGTGGGGGACAGGCCAGCTCCTACAATGAGCAGTTCTTC

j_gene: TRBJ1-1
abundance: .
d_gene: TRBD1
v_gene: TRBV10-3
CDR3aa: CAIRTGGNTEAFF
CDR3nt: TGTGCCATCAGGACAGGGGGGAACACTGAAGCTTTCTTT

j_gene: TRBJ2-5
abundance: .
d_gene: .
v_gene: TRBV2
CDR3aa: CASRTSSQGSETQYF
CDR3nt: TGTGCCAGCAGGACTTCTTCACAGGGATCCGAGACCCAGTACTTC

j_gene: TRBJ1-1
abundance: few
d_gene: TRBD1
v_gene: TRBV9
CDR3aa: CASSPGTGSTEAFF
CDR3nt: TGTGCCAGCAGTCCCGGGACAGGGAGTACTGAAGCTTTCTTT

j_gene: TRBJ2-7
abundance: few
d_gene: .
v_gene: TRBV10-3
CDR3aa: CAISDLYSSYEQYF
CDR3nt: TGTGCCATCAGTGATCTCTACAGCTCCTACGAGCAGTACTTC

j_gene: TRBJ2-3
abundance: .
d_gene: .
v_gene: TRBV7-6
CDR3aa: CASAGASTDTQYF
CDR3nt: TGTGCCAGCGCGGGGGCTAGCACAGATACGCAGTATTTT

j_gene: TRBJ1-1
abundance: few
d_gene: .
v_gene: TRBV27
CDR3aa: CASSSWGTEAFF
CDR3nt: TGTGCCAGCAGTTCGTGGGGGACTGAAGCTTTCTTT

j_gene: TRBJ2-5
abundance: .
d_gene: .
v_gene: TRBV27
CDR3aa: CASSLSELGEETQYF
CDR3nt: TGTGCCAGCAGTTTATCGGAGTTGGGGGAAGAGACCCAGTACTTC

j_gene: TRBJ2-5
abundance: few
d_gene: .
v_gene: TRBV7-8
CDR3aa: CASSPVGQGQQETQYF
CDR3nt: TGTGCCAGCAGCCCTGTTGGGCAGGGGCAACAAGAGACCCAGTACTTC

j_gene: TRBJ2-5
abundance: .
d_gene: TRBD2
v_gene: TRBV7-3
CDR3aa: CASSLAGRETQYF
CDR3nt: TGTGCCAGCAGCTTAGCCGGGAGGGAGACCCAGTACTTC

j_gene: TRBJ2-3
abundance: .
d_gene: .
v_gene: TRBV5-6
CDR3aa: CASSFGPLTQYF
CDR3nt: TGTGCCAGCAGCTTTGGACCTTTAACGCAGTATTTT

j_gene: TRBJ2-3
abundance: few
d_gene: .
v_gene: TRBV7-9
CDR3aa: CASLRDGTDTQYF
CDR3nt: TGTGCCTCCCTAAGGGACGGCACAGATACGCAGTATTTT

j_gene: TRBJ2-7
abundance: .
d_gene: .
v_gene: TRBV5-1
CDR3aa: CASSFGQGLAEQYF
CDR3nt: TGCGCCAGCAGCTTCGGTCAGGGGCTGGCCGAGCAGTACTTC

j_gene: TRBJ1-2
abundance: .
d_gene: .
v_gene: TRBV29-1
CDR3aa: CSVEGQGLSDYGYTF
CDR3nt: TGCAGCGTTGAAGGGCAGGGATTATCCGACTATGGCTACACCTTC

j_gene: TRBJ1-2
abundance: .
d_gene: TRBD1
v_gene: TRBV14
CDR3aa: CASSQAIPGQGTYGYTF
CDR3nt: TGTGCCAGCAGCCAAGCCATCCCGGGACAGGGAACGTACGGCTACACCTTC

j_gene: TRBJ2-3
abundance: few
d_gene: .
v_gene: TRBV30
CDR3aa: CAWSKGIVSTDTQYF
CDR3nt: TGTGCCTGGAGTAAGGGGATCGTTAGCACAGATACGCAGTATTTT

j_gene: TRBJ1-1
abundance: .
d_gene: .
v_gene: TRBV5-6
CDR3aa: CASSSVREAFF
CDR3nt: TGTGCCAGTTCCTCGGTTCGGGAAGCTTTCTTT

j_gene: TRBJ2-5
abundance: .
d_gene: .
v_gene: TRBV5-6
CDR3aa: CASSGGPETQYF
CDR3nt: TGTGCCAGCAGCGGAGGACCGGAGACCCAGTACTTC

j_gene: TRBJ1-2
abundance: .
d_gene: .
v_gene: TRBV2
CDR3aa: CASSPLMEVLWGYTF
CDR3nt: TGTGCCAGCAGTCCCCTGATGGAGGTACTCTGGGGCTACACCTTC

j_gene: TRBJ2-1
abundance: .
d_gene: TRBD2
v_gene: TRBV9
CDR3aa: CASSVGLAEHNEQFF
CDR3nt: TGTGCCAGCAGCGTTGGACTAGCGGAACACAATGAGCAGTTCTTC

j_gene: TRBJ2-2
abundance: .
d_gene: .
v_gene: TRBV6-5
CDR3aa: CASSYSWSGSGELFF
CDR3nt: TGTGCCAGCAGTTACTCATGGTCGGGGTCCGGGGAGCTGTTTTTT

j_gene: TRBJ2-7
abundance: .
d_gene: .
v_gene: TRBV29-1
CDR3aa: CSGTHRYEQYF
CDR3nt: TGCAGCGGTACTCATAGATACGAGCAGTACTTC

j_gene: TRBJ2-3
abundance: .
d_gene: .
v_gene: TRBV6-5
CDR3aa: CASSYSGGRGTDTQYF
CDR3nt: TGTGCCAGCAGTTACTCGGGGGGCAGGGGCACAGATACGCAGTATTTT

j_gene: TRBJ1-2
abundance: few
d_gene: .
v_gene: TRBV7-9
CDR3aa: CASSPVGVGYGYTF
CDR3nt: TGTGCCAGCAGCCCTGTGGGGGTAGGCTATGGCTACACCTTC

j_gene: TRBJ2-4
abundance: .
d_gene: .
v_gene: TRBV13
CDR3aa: CASSLYAGPNIQYF
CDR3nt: TGTGCCAGCAGCTTATATGCGGGACCTAACATTCAGTACTTC

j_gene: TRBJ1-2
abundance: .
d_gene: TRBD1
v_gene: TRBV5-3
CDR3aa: CARTQTGDYGYTF
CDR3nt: TGTGCCAGAACTCAGACAGGGGACTACGGCTACACCTTC

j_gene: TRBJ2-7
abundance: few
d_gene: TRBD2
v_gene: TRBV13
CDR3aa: CASSFGTGTSEYEQYF
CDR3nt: TGTGCCAGCAGCTTCGGAACCGGGACTAGCGAGTACGAGCAGTACTTC

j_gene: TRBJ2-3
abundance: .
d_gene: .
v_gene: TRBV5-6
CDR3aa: CASSLVDTQYF
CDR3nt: TGTGCCAGCAGCTTGGTGGATACGCAGTATTTT

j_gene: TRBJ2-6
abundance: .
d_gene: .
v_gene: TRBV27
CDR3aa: CASSLWEGEGANVLTF
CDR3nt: TGTGCCAGCAGTTTATGGGAAGGGGAAGGGGCCAACGTCCTGACTTTC

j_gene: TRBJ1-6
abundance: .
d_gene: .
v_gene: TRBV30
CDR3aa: CAWSVLGADNSPLHF
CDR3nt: TGTGCCTGGAGTGTACTAGGGGCCGATAATTCACCCCTCCACTTT

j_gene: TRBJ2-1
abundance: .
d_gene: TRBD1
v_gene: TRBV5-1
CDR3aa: CASSLAYPGGAYNEQFF
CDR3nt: TGCGCCAGCAGCTTGGCGTACCCAGGGGGCGCCTACAATGAGCAGTTCTTC

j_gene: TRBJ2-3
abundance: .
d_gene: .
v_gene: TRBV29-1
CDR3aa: CSVLGGPPATDTQYF
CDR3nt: TGCAGCGTTCTAGGGGGGCCCCCAGCTACAGATACGCAGTATTTT

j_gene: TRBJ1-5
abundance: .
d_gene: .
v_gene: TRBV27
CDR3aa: CASSLGTHQPQHF
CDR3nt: TGTGCCAGCAGTTTAGGGACACATCAGCCCCAGCATTTT

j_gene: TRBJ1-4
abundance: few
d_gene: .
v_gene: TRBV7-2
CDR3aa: CASSLRTGRLFF
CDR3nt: TGTGCCAGCAGCTTAAGGACGGGACGACTGTTTTTT

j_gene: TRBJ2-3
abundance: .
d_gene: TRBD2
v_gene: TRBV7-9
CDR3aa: CASSFPLSSGETDTQYF
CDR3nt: TGTGCCAGCAGCTTCCCGCTCTCTAGCGGGGAAACAGATACGCAGTATTTT

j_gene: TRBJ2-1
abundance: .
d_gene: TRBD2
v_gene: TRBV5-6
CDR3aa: CASSLLSGLAGVNEQFF
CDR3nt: TGTGCCAGCAGCTTACTGTCAGGACTAGCGGGGGTGAATGAGCAGTTCTTC

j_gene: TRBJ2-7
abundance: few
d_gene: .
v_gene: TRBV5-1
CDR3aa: CASSLATGQTYEQYF
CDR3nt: TGCGCCAGCAGCTTGGCGACAGGTCAAACCTACGAGCAGTACTTC

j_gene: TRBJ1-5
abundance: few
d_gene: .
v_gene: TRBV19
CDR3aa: CASTFGTVNQPQHF
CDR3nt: TGTGCCAGTACCTTTGGGACGGTCAATCAGCCCCAGCATTTT

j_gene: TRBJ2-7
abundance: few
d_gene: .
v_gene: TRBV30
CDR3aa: CAWSEGGFSYEQYF
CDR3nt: TGTGCCTGGAGTGAAGGGGGTTTCTCCTACGAGCAGTACTTC